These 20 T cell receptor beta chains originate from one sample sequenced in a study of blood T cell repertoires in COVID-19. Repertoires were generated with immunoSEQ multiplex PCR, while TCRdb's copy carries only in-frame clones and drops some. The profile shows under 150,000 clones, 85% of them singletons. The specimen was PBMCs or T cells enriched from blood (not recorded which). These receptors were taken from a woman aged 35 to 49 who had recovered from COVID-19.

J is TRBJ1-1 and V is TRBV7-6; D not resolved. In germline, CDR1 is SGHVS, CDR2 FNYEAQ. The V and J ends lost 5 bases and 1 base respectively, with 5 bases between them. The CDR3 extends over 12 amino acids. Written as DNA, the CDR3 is TGTGCCAGCAGCCAGAAGAACACTGAAGCTTTCTTT. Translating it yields CASSQKNTEAFF.

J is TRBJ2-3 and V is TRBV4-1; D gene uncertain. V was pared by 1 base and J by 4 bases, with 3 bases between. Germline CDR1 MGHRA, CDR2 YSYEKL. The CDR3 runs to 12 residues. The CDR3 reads CASSQAADTQYF. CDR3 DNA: TGCGCCAGCAGCCAAGCGGCAGATACGCAGTATTTT.

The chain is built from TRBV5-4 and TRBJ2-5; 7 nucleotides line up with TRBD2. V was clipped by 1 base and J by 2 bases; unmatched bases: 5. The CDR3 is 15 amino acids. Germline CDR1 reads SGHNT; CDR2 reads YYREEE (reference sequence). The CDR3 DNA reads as TGTGCCAGCAGCTTGACAGCGGGACCGCAAGAGACCCAGTACTTC. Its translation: CASSLTAGPQETQYF.

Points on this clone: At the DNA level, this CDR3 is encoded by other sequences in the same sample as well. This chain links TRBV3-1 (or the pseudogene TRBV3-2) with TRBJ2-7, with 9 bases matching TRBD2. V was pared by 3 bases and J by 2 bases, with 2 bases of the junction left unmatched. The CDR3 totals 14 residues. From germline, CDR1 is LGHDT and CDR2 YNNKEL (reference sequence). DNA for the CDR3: TGTGCCAGCAGCCAGGCGGGGGGGCCCTACGAGCAGTACTTC. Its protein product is CASSQAGGPYEQYF.

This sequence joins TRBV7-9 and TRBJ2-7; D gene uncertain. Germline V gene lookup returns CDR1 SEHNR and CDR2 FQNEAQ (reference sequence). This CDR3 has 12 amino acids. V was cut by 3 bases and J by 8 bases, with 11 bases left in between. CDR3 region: CASSFREEKQYF. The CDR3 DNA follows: TGTGCCAGCAGCTTTAGAGAGGAAAAGCAGTACTTC.

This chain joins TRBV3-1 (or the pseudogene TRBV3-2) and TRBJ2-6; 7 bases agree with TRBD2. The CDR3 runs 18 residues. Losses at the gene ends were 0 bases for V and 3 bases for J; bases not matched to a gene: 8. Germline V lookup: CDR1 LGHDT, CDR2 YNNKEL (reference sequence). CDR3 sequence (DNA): TGTGCCAGCAGCCAAGATTGGGGAGGGAGTCGTGGGGCCAACGTCCTGACTTTC. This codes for CASSQDWGGSRGANVLTF.

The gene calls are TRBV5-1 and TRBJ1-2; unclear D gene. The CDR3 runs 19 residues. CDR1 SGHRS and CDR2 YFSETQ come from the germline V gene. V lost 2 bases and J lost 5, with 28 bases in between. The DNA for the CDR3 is TGCGCCAGCAGCTTTTCAGACCTCGGAGGGCCCTCTAGCTTTTATGGCTACACCTTC. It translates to CASSFSDLGGPSSFYGYTF.

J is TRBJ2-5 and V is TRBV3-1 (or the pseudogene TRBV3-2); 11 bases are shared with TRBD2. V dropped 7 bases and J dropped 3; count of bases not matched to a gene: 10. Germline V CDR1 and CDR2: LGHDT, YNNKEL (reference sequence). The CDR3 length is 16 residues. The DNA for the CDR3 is TGTGCCAGCAACCTAGCGGGAGGTCGCTCGAAAGAGACCCAGTACTTC. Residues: CASNLAGGRSKETQYF.

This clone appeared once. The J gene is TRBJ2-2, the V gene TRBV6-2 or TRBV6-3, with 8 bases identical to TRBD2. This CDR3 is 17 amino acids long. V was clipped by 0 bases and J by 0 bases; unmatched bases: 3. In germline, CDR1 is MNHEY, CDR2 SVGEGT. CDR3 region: CASSYSSREANTGELFF. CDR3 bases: TGTGCCAGCAGTTACTCCTCGCGGGAGGCGAACACCGGGGAGCTGTTTTTT.

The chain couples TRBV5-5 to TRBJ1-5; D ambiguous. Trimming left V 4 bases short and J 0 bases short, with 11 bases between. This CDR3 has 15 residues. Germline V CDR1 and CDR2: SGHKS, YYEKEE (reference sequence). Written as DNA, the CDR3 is TGTGCCAGCAGCCTGGGCGAGGCTAGCAATCAGCCCCAGCATTTT. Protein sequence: CASSLGEASNQPQHF.

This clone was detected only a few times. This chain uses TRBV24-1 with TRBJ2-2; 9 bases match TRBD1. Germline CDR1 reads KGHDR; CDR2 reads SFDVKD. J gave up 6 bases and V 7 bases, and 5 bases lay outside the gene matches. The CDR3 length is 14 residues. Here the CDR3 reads CATSGTGWAGELFF. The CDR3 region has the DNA TGTGCCACCAGCGGGACAGGGTGGGCCGGGGAGCTGTTTTTT.

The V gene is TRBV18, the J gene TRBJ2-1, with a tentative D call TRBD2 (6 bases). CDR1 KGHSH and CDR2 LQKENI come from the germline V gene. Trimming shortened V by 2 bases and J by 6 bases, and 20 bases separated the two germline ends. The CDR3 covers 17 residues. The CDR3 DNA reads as TGTGCCAGCTCACCAGGGGGGTGGTTTACAAGTGGCAATGAGCAGTTCTTC. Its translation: CASSPGGWFTSGNEQFF.

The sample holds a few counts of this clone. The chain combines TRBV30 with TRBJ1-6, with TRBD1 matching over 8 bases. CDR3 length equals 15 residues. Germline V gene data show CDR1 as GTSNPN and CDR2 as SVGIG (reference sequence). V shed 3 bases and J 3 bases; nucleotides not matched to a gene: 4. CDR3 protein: CAWRDRDFYNSPLHF. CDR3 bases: TGTGCCTGGAGGGACAGGGATTTCTATAATTCACCCCTCCACTTT. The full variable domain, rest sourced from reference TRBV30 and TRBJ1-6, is SQTIHQWPATLVQPVGSPLSLECTVEGTSNPNLYWYRQAAGRGLQLLFYSVGIGQISSEVPQNLSASRPQDRQFILSSKKLLLSDSGFYLCAWRDRDFYNSPLHFGNGTRLTVT.

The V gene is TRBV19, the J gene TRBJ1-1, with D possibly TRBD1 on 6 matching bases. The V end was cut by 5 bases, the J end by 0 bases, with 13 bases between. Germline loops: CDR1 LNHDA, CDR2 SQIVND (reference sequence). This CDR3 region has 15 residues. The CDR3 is CASSLDRTMNTEAFF. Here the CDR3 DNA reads TGTGCCAGTAGTTTGGACAGAACTATGAACACTGAAGCTTTCTTT. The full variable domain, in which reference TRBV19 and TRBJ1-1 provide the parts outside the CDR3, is DGGITQSPKYLFRKEGQNVTLSCEQNLNHDAMYWYRQDPGQGLRLIYYSQIVNDFQKGDIAEGYSVSREKKESFPLTVTSAQKNPTAFYLCASSLDRTMNTEAFFGQGTRLTVV.

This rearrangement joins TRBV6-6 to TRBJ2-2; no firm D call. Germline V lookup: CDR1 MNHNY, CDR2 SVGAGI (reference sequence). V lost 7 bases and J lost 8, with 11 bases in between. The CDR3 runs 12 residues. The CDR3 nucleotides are TGTGCCAGCATCCGTGCGGCGGGGGAGCTGTTTTTT. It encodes CASIRAAGELFF.

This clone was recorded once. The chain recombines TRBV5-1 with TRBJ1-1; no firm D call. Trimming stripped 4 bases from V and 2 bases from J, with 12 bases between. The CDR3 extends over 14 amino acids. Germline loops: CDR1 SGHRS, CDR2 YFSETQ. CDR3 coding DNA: TGCGCCAGCAGCCCCCGAGGAGATAACACTGAAGCTTTCTTT. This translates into CASSPRGDNTEAFF.

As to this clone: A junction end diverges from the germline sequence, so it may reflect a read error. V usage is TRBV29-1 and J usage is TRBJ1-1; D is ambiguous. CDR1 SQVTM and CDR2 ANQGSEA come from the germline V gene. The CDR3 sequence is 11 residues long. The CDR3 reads CLASMNTEAFF. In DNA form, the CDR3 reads TGTCTTGCTAGCATGAACACTGAAGCTTTCTTT. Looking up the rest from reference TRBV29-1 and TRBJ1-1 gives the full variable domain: SAVISQKPSRDICQRGTSLTIQCQVDSQVTMMFWYRQQPGQSLTLIATANQGSEATYESGFVIDKFPISRPNLTFSTLTVSNMSPEDSSIYLCLASMNTEAFFGQGTRLTVV.

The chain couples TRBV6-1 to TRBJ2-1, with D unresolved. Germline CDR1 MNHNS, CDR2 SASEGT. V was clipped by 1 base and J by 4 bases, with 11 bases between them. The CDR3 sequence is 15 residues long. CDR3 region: CASSEEIGPYNEQFF. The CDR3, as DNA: TGTGCCAGCAGTGAAGAAATTGGGCCTTACAATGAGCAGTTCTTC.

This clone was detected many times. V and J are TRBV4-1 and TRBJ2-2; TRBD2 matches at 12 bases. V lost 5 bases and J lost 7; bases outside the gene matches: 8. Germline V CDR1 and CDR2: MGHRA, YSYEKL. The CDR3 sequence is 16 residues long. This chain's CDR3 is CASSVGLAGRGGELFF. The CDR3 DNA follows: TGCGCCAGCAGCGTCGGACTAGCGGGACGGGGCGGGGAGCTGTTTTTT.

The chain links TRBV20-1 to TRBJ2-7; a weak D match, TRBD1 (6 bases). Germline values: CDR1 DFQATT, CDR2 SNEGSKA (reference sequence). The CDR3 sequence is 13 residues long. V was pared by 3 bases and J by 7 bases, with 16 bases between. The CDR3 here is CSASWGHPGEQYF. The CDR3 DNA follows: TGCAGTGCTAGTTGGGGACACCCGGGGGAGCAGTACTTC.